This entry describes one TCR beta chain. This record comes from a study of blood T cell repertoires in COVID-19. Only in-frame clones appear in the TCRdb table, and some are missing; sequencing was by immunoSEQ multiplex PCR. In the table there are roughly 350,000 clones, about 90% of which are singletons. Germline values: CDR1 SQVTM, CDR2 ANQGSEA. With V trimmed by 7 bases and J by 6 bases, 9 bases remained unmatched. CDR3 length equals 14 residues. This chain connects TRBV29-1 to TRBJ2-3, with TRBD2 identical over 11 bases. The source of this sequence is a woman aged 30 to 39 with COVID-19, enrolled during active disease. The source material was peripheral blood. The CDR3 coding sequence is TGCAGCGCTGTGACACTAGCGGGAGCGGATACGCAGTATTTT. Protein: CSAVTLAGADTQYF.